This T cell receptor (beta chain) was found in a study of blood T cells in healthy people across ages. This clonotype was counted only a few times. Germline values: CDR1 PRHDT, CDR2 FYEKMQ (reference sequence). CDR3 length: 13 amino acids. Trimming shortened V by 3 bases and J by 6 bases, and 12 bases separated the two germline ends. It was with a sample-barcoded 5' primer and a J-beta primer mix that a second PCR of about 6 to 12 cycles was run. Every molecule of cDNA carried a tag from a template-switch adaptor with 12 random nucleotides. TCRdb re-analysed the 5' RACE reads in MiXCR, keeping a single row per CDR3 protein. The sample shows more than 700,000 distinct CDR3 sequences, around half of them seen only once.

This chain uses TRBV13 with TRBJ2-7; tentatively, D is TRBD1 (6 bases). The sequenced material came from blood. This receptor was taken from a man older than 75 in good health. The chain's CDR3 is CASSFGRGSEQYF. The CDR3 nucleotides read TGTGCCAGCAGCTTTGGCAGGGGAAGCGAGCAGTACTTC.